Each of the 18 T cell receptor beta chains below was sequenced from the same sample in a study of blood T cell repertoires in COVID-19 (TCRdb year 2020). The method was the immunoSEQ multiplex PCR assay. Entries here come from immuneACCESS through TCRdb and include only in-frame sequences with V and J called. Some clones fail to appear in such tables; in the studies checked, an unresolved V gene covers under half of the shortfall, and the cause of the remainder is unknown. In all, the sample holds 70,000 to 80,000 clones, and 70% to 80% of those were seen once. The ten largest clones capture approximately 12% of the sample. Sequenced: peripheral blood. The receptors stem from a human donor in a cohort sampled during active COVID-19.

V usage is TRBV28 and J usage is TRBJ1-5; D unclear. Trimming left V 3 bases short and J 3 bases short, with 12 bases between. CDR1 and CDR2 (germline): MDHEN, SYDVKM. This CDR3 is built from 15 residues. The CDR3 loop reads CASSFRGIYNQPQHF. The CDR3 DNA reads as TGTGCCAGCAGTTTTCGAGGGATATACAATCAGCCCCAGCATTTT.

The CDR3 DNA reads TGTGCCAGCAGCCATGGGGGGGGGTTTATGGGCAATGAGCAGTTCTTC. Encoded protein: CASSHGGGFMGNEQFF. The chain recombines TRBV3-1 (or the pseudogene TRBV3-2) with TRBJ2-1; TRBD2 matches at 7 bases. The junction had 11 bases not matched to a gene; V was cut back by 3 bases and J by 6 bases. The CDR3 is 16 residues long. The V gene's germline CDR1 is LGHDT and CDR2 YNNKEL (reference sequence).

This chain connects TRBV24-1 to TRBJ2-3; D gene unclear. The V and J ends lost 5 bases and 4 bases respectively, with 3 bases between them. Per the germline V gene, CDR1 is KGHDR and CDR2 is SFDVKD. This CDR3 is 11 amino acids long. CDR3 region: CATSASDTQYF. Here the CDR3 DNA reads TGTGCCACCAGTGCATCAGATACGCAGTATTTT.

The sample holds many counts of this clone. The chain joins TRBV28 to TRBJ2-3, with 11 bases fitting TRBD1. The CDR3 extends over 16 amino acids. The germline V gene encodes CDR1 MDHEN and CDR2 SYDVKM. The V gene end was trimmed by 5 bases and the J gene end by 5 bases; junction bases not matched to a gene: 9. In DNA form, the CDR3 reads TGTGCCAGCAGTCCTCTCGGGACAGGGGGTCAAGATACGCAGTATTTT. This codes for CASSPLGTGGQDTQYF.

J is TRBJ2-1 and V is TRBV5-1; TRBD2 matches at 10 bases. V trimming: 2 bases; J trimming: 8 bases; junction bases outside the gene matches: 7. CDR1 and CDR2 from the germline V gene are SGHRS and YFSETQ. The CDR3 contains 15 residues. The DNA for the CDR3 is TGCGCCAGCAGCTTTAGCGGGGGGCGTGGCGATGAGCAGTTCTTC. Translated: CASSFSGGRGDEQFF.

The chain recombines TRBV25-1 with TRBJ1-4, with 9 bases matching TRBD1. Per germline, CDR1 MGHDK and CDR2 SYGVNS. The CDR3 loop spans 13 amino acids. The V segment lost 9 bases and the J segment 8 bases; nucleotides outside the gene matches: 7. CDR3: CASQQGAVEKLFF. CDR3 nucleotide sequence: TGTGCCAGTCAACAGGGGGCAGTCGAAAAACTGTTTTTT. The full variable domain, rest sourced from reference TRBV25-1 and TRBJ1-4, is EADIYQTPRYLVIGTGKKITLECSQTMGHDKMYWYQQDPGMELHLIHYSYGVNSTEKGDLSSESTVSRIRTEHFPLTLESARPSHTSQYLCASQQGAVEKLFFGSGTQLSVL.

The CDR3 coding sequence is TGTGCCAGCAGCTTTGGGGTAGCGGGGCTCACAGATACGCAGTATTTT. This codes for CASSFGVAGLTDTQYF. The genes are TRBV11-2 and TRBJ2-3, with 8 bases lining up with TRBD2. The CDR3 consists of 16 residues. The V gene end was trimmed by 3 bases and the J gene end by 2 bases; junction bases not matched to a gene: 7. Germline values: CDR1 SGHAT, CDR2 FQNNGV.

V and J are TRBV11-2 and TRBJ1-2; the D gene is possibly TRBD1 (6 bases). Looked up from germline, CDR1 is SGHAT and CDR2 is FQNNGV. The CDR3 contains 13 residues. Deletions cut 1 base from V and 8 bases from J, with 11 bases between. DNA of the CDR3: TGTGCCAGCAGCTTAGTAGGGGGGGACGGCTACACCTTC. Residues: CASSLVGGDGYTF.

This chain uses TRBV5-4 with TRBJ2-5; the match to TRBD1 covers 8 bases. The V segment lost 2 bases and the J segment 4 bases; nucleotides outside the gene matches: 4. Germline-derived CDR1 and CDR2 are SGHNT and YYREEE (reference sequence). This CDR3 region has 14 residues. This CDR3 is CASSFETGAETQYF. The CDR3 DNA reads as TGTGCCAGCAGCTTCGAGACAGGGGCAGAGACCCAGTACTTC. Full variable domain (missing parts from reference TRBV5-4 and TRBJ2-5): ETGVTQSPTHLIKTRGQQVTLRCSSQSGHNTVSWYQQALGQGPQFIFQYYREEENGRGNFPPRFSGLQFPNYSSELNVNALELDDSALYLCASSFETGAETQYFGPGTRLLVL.

CDR3 in DNA: TGTGCCAGCGGACGACTAGACAGGGAATACACTGAAGCTTTCTTT. This codes for CASGRLDREYTEAFF. The V and J genes are TRBV6-5 and TRBJ1-1, with 7 nucleotides matching TRBD1. Germline V gives CDR1 MNHEY, CDR2 SVGAGI. The CDR3 contains 15 residues. V lost 8 bases to trimming and J lost 3 bases; unmatched junction nucleotides: 12.

The chain employs TRBV5-1 and TRBJ2-2; 8 bases agree with TRBD1. Germline assignment: CDR1 SGHRS and CDR2 YFSETQ. After removal of 4 bases from V and 6 bases from J, the junction contained 8 bases not matched to a gene. The CDR3 sequence is 15 residues long. CDR3 bases: TGCGCCAGCAGCCCCGGACAGGGCCGCGCCGGGGAGCTGTTTTTT. Translated, it gives CASSPGQGRAGELFF.

This sequence joins TRBV18 and TRBJ1-1; weak D call: TRBD1 (5 bases). V lost 6 bases, J lost 0 bases, and 11 bases lay in between. The CDR3 is 14 amino acids. CDR1 and CDR2 (germline): KGHSH, LQKENI. This CDR3 reads CASSANRLNTEAFF. CDR3 nucleotides: TGTGCCAGCTCCGCGAACAGGTTGAACACTGAAGCTTTCTTT.

The chain is built from TRBV20-1 and TRBJ2-7; 8 positions agree with TRBD2. Trimming took 3 bases from V and 7 from J; bases not matched to a gene: 8. The germline CDR1 and CDR2 sequences are DFQATT and SNEGSKA (reference sequence). The CDR3 is 13 residues long. In DNA, the CDR3 is TGCAGTGCTAGTCCAGCGGGAGTAAGGGAGCAGTACGTC. Translating gives CSASPAGVREQYV.

The chain employs TRBV7-3 and TRBJ1-1, with D hard to call. The CDR3 has 14 residues. The germline gives CDR1 SGHTA, CDR2 FQGTGA. V shed 5 bases and J shed 1 base, with 11 bases lying between them. The CDR3 nucleotides are TGTGCCAGCAGCCCCTCGCCCGGGAACACTGAAGCTTTCTTT. It is translated as CASSPSPGNTEAFF.

The V gene is TRBV30, the J gene TRBJ1-5; maybe TRBD1 (5 bases). There are 14 residues in the CDR3. V lost 3 bases to trimming and J lost 7 bases, with 16 bases between them. Germline V gene data show CDR1 as GTSNPN and CDR2 as SVGIG (reference sequence). CDR3 in DNA: TGTGCCTGGAGCCTGGGGAGGGGTTGGCAGCCCCAGCATTTT. Translation: CAWSLGRGWQPQHF.

This chain connects TRBV7-2 to TRBJ2-1; a weak D match, TRBD1 (6 bases). The CDR3 covers 14 residues. Germline V gives CDR1 SGHTA, CDR2 FQGNSA. Trimming left V 5 bases short and J 6 bases short, with 14 bases between. CDR3 DNA: TGTGCCAGCAGCGAAGGACAGAGACTCAATGAGCAGTTCTTC. Amino acids: CASSEGQRLNEQFF.

The chain is built from TRBV5-1 and TRBJ2-7; 11 nucleotides agree with TRBD2. Germline V gene sequence: CDR1 SGHRS, CDR2 YFSETQ. The length of the CDR3 is 16 residues. The trim removed 2 bases at V and 4 bases at J, leaving 8 bases unmatched. The CDR3: CASSFGLAGGQYEQYV. The CDR3 bases are TGCGCCAGCAGCTTCGGACTAGCGGGCGGCCAATACGAGCAGTACGTC.

The chain has TRBV2 and TRBJ2-5; 13 nucleotides align to TRBD2. Losses at the gene ends were 7 bases for V and 3 bases for J; bases not matched to a gene: 5. Germline CDR1 is SNHLY and CDR2 is FYNNEI. This CDR3 is built from 15 residues. The chain's CDR3 is CASTKGLAGKETQYF. In DNA, the CDR3 is TGTGCCAGCACCAAGGGACTAGCGGGGAAAGAGACCCAGTACTTC.